Listed here is a single T cell receptor beta chain. The antigen remains unidentified. This sample is part of a study of cytomegalovirus exposure and HLA in healthy donors. General study points: Later analysis suggested links between common viral pathogens and several top significant clusters. Sequence variants that were highly shared formed a cluster that was likely a sequencing artifact. The majority of TCR sequences were rare, yet some public TCRs appeared in many donors.

The PCR used 60 Vbeta and 13 Jbeta primers. TCRdb's table, derived via immunoSEQ multiplex PCR, lists solely in-frame clones and lacks some. The sample has around 75,000 clones, 70% to 80% seen once; the top ten hold around 3.3%. This sequence was found in a man between 18 and 35 years old in good health and CMV-seronegative. Sequencing was done on a sample of PBMCs.

The CDR3 loop is CASSSRGGTEAFF. The CDR3 DNA follows: TGTGCCAGCAGTTCCCGGGGGGGCACTGAAGCTTTCTTT. The J gene is TRBJ1-1, the V gene TRBV6-5, with TRBD1 as a possible D gene (5 bases). V was cut by 4 bases and J by 4 bases, with 10 bases left in between. The CDR3 loop spans 13 amino acids. CDR1 is MNHEY and CDR2 is SVGAGI in the germline V gene.